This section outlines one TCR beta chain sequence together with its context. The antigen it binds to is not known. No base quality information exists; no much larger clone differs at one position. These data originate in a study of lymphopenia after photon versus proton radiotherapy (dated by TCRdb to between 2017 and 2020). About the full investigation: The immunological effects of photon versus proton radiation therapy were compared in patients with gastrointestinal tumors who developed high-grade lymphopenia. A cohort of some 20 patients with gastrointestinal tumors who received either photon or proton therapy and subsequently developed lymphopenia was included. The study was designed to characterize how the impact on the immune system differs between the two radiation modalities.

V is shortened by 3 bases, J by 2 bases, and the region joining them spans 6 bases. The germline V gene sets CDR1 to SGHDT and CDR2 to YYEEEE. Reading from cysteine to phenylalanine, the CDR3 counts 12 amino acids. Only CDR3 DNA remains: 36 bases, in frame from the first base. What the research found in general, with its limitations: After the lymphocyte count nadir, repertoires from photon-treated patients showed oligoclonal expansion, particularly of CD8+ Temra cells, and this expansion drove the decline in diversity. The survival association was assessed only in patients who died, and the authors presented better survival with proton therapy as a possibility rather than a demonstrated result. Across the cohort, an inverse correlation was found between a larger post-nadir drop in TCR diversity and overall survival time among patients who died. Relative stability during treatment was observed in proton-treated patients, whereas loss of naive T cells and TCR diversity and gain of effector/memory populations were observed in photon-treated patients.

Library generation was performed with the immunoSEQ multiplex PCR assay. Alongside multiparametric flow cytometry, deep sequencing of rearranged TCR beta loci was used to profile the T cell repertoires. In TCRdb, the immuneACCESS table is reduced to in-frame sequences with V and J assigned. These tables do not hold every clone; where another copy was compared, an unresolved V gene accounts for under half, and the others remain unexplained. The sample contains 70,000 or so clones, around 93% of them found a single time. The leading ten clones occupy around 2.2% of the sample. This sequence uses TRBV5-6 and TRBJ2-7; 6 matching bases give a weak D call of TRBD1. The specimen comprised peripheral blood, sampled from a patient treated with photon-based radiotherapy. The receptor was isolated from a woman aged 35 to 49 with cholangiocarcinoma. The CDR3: CASSYRAYEQYF. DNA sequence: TGTGCCAGCAGCTACAGGGCCTACGAGCAGTACTTC.